The sequence of this T cell receptor beta chain was determined in a study of T cells in Graves' hyperthyroidism and ophthalmopathy. It was RNA transcripts that yielded the amplified TCR beta CDR3 regions. HTBI primers were the set used in a first-round RT-PCR of the TCR CDR3. TCRdb recomputed calls from the multiplex PCR reads with MiXCR, one row per CDR3 protein. The data show some 760,000 distinct CDR3 sequences, 12% to 15% seen once. There are many counts of this clonotype. The germline V gene has CDR1 SGHAT and CDR2 FQNNGV. The V and J ends lost 1 base and 5 bases respectively, with 14 bases between them. The CDR3 has 15 amino acids.

The TCR comes from a woman between 18 and 29 years old with Graves' hyperthyroidism. This chain links TRBV11-2 with TRBJ2-5; weak D call: TRBD2 (5 bases). Sequencing was carried out using blood. DNA of the CDR3: TGTGCCAGCAGCTTAGGGTGGGGAGTTGGGGAGACCCAGTACTTC. Translating gives CASSLGWGVGETQYF.